This TCR beta chain is from a study of shared clonotypes between healthy human individuals. Turning to the study itself: With ages of 18 to 49, the donors were a couple of women and a few men.

Clones were sequenced by immunoSEQ multiplex PCR, and TCRdb holds only the in-frame ones, with some missing. Of 800,000 to 1,200,000 clones in the sample, around three quarters were seen once. Adults of Caucasian background living in Nashville, Tennessee made up all donors. Germline V lookup: CDR1 SGHTA, CDR2 FQGNSA. This CDR3 region has 14 residues. The V end lost 5 bases, the J end lost 7 bases, and 17 bases lay between the germline ends. Concerning this clone itself: Its antigen is unidentified.

Whole-study findings and limits: The generation probabilities recorded for non-shared clonotypes fell below those of clonotypes shared by all four donors.

This chain joins TRBV7-2 and TRBJ1-1, with TRBD1 as a possible D gene (5 bases). Sequencing input: memory CD4+ T cells from PBMCs. Subset described: CD45RA-negative fraction. The sequence came from a man between 18 and 29 years old in good health. Some clones in this sample may be carry-over from other donors' samples. For the CDR3, the DNA is TGTGCCAGCAGCCAAAGGAGGGGTGGGCTTGAAGCTTTCTTT. It is translated as CASSQRRGGLEAFF. Looking up the rest from reference TRBV7-2 and TRBJ1-1 gives the full variable domain: GAGVSQSPSNKVTEKGKDVELRCDPISGHTALYWYRQSLGQGLEFLIYFQGNSAPDKSGLPSDRFSAERTGGSVSTLTIQRTQQEDSAVYLCASSQRRGGLEAFFGQGTRLTVV.